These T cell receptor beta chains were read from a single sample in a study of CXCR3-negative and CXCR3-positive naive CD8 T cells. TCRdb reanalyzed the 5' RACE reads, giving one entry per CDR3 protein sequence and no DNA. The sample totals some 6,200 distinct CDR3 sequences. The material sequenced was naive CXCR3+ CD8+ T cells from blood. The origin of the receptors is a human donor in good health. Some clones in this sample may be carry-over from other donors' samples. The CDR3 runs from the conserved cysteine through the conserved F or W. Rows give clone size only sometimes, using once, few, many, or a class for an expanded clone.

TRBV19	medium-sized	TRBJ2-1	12	CASSAGYNEQFF
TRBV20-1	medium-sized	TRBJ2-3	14	CSARDGELRNTQYF
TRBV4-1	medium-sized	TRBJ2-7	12	CASSGQTYEQYF
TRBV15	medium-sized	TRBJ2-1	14	CATSWTSGVNEQFF
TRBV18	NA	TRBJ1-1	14	CASSPPAVPTEAFF
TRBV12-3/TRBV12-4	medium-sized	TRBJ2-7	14	CASSYTGDFYEQYF
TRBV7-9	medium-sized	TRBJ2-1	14	CASTLAAAGTAQFF
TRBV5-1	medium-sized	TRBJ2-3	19	CASSLAGFQWQGKGDTQYF
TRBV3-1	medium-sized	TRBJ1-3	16	CASSQVDRGATDTIYF
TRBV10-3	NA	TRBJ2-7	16	CAISEVSGARSYEQYF
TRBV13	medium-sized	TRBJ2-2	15	CASRDYGDSTGELFF
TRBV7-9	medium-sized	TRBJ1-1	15	CASSSTMGLDTEAFF
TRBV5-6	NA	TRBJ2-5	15	CASSPRTEIQETQYF
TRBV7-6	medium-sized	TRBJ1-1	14	CASSSTDANTEAFF
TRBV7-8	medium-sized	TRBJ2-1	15	CASMNWTSSFNEQFF
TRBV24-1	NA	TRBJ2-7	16	CATSDEAGTETYEQYF
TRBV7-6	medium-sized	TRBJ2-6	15	CASSSGAAGANVLTF
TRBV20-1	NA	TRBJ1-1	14	CSALWTGKGTEAFF
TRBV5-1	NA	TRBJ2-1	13	CASSGTLYNEQFF
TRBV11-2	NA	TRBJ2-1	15	CASSIPGPFDNEQFF
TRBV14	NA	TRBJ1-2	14	CASSPPGVNYGYTF
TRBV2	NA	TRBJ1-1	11	CASSEQGEAFF
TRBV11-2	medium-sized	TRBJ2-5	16	CASSLDLSGREETQYF
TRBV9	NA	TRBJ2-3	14	CASSVQGQGSTQYF
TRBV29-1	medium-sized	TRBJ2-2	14	CSVELGTETGELFF
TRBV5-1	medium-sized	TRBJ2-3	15	CASSLSGDGTDTQYF
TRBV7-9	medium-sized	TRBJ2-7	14	CASSAGQGPYEQYF
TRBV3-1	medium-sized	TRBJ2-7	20	CASSQVIPSSGTLSSYEQYF
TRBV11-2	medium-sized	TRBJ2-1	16	CASSLPYFGGRDEQFF
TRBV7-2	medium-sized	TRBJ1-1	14	CASSPGGGNAEAFF
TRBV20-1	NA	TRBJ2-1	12	CSARVVANEQFF
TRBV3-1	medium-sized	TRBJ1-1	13	CASSPGFGTEAFF
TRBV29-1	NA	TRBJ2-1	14	CSVDPHGIQNEQFF
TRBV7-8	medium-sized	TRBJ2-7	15	CASSSSGTIGYEQYF
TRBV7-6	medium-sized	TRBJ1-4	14	CASSWTGRDEKLFF
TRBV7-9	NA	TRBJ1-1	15	CASSLNRGPYTEAFF
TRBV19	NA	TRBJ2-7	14	CASSIGIADLEQYF
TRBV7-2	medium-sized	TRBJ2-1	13	CASSFSGGNEQFF
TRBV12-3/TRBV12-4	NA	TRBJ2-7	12	CASSLVLYEQYF
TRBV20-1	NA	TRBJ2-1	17	CSARVRGGEFIYNEQFF